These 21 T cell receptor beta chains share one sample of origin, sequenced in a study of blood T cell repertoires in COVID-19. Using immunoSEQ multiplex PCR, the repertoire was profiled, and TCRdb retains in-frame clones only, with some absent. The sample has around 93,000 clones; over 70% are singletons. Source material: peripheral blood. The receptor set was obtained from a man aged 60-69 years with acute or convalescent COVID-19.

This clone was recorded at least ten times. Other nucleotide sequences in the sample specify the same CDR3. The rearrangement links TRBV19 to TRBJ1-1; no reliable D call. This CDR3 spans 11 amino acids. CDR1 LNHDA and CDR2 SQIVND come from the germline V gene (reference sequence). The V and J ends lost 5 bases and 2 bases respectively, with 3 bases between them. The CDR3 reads CASSVNTEAFF. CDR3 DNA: TGTGCCAGTAGTGTAAACACTGAAGCTTTCTTT.

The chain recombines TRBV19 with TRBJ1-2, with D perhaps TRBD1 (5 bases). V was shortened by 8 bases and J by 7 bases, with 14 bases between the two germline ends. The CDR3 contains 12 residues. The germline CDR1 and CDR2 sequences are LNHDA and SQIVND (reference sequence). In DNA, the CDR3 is TGTGCCAGTCAGCTCGGGGGAGGTGGCTACACCTTC. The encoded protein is CASQLGGGGYTF.

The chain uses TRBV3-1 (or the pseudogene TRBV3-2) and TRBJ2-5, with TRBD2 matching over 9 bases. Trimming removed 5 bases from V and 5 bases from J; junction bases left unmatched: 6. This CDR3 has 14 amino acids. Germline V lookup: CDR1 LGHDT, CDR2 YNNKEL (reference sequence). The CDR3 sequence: CASSSSGAGETQYF. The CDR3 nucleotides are TGTGCCAGCAGCTCTAGCGGGGCAGGGGAGACCCAGTACTTC.

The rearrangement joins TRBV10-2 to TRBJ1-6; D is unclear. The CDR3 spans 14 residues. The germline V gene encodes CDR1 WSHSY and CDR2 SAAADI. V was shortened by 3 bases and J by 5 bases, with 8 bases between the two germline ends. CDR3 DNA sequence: TGCGCCAGCAGTGAAACAGCGGATAATTCACCCCTCCACTTT. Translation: CASSETADNSPLHF.

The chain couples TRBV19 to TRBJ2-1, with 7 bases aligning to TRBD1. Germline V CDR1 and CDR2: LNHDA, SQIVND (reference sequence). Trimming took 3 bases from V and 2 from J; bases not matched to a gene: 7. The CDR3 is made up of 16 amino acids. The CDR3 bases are TGTGCCAGTAGTATGCCGACAGGGTGGACCTACAATGAGCAGTTCTTC. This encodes CASSMPTGWTYNEQFF. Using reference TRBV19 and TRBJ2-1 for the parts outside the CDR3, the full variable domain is DGGITQSPKYLFRKEGQNVTLSCEQNLNHDAMYWYRQDPGQGLRLIYYSQIVNDFQKGDIAEGYSVSREKKESFPLTVTSAQKNPTAFYLCASSMPTGWTYNEQFFGPGTRLTVL.

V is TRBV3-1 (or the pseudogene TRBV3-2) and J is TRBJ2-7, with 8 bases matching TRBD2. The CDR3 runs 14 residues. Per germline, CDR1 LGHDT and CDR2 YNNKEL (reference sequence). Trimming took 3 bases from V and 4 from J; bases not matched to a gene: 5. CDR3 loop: CASSQSGSWYEQYV. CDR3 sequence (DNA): TGTGCCAGCAGCCAGAGCGGGAGTTGGTACGAGCAGTACGTC.

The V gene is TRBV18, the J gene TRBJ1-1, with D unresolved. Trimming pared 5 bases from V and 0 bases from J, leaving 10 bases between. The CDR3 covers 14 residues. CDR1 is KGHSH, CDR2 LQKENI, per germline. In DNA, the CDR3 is TGTGCCAGCTCAATGAACAGCTTGAACACTGAAGCTTTCTTT. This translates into CASSMNSLNTEAFF.

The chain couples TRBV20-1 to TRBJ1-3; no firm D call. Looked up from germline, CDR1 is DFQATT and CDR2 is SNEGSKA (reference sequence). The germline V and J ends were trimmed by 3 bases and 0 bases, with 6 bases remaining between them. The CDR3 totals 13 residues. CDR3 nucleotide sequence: TGCAGTGCTAGTGCGGTCTCTGGAAACACCATATATTTT. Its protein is CSASAVSGNTIYF.

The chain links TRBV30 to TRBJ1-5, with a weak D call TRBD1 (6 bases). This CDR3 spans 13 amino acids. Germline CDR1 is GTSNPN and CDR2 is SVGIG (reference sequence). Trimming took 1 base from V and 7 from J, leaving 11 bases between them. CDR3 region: CAWSAARGQPQHF. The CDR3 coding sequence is TGTGCCTGGAGTGCTGCCAGGGGACAGCCCCAGCATTTT. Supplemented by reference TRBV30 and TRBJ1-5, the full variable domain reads SQTIHQWPATLVQPVGSPLSLECTVEGTSNPNLYWYRQAAGRGLQLLFYSVGIGQISSEVPQNLSASRPQDRQFILSSKKLLLSDSGFYLCAWSAARGQPQHFGDGTRLSIL.

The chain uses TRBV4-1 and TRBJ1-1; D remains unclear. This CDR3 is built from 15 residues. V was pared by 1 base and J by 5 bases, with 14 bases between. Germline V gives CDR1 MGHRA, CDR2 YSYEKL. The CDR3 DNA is TGCGCCAGCAGCCAAGGCCCGTCCATGAGGACTGAAGCTTTCTTT. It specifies CASSQGPSMRTEAFF.

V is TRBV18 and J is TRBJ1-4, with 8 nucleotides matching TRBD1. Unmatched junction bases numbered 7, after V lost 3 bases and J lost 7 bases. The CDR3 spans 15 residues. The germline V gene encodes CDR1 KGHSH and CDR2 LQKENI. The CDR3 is CASSPDRGGGEKLFF. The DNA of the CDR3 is TGTGCCAGCTCACCCGACAGGGGAGGTGGTGAAAAACTGTTTTTT.

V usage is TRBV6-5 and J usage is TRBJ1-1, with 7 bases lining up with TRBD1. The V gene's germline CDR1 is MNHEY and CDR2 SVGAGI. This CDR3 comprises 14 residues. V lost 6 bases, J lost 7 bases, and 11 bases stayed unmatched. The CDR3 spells CASSLQGLWGEAFF. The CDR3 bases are TGTGCCAGCAGCCTACAGGGGCTTTGGGGTGAAGCTTTCTTT.

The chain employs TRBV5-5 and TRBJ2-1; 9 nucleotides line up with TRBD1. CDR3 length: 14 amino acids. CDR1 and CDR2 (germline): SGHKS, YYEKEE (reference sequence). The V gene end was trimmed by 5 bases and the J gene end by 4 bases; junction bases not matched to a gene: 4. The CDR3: CASSSGTGYNEQFF. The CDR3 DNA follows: TGTGCCAGCAGTTCCGGGACAGGGTACAATGAGCAGTTCTTC.

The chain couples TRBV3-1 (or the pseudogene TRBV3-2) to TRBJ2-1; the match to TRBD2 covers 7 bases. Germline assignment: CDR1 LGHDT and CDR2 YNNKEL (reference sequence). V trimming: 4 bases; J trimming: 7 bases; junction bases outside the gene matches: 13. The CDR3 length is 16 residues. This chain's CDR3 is CASSLVGGGLTNEQFF. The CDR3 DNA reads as TGTGCCAGCAGCCTCGTTGGGGGGGGGTTAACAAATGAGCAGTTCTTC.

The CDR3 nucleotides are TGTGCCTGGAGGTTAGGTCTAGCGGGAGGGGAGACCCAGTACTTC. It codes for CAWRLGLAGGETQYF. The rearrangement uses TRBV30 and TRBJ2-5, with 12 bases lining up with TRBD2. Germline trimming cut 3 bases from V and 5 bases from J; bases unmatched to any gene: 7. Germline CDR1 and CDR2: GTSNPN and SVGIG (reference sequence). This CDR3 is built from 15 residues.

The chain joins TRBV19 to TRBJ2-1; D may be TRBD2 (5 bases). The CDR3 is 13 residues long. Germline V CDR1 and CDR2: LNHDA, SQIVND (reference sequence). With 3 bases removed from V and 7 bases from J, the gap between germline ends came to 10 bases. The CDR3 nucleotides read TGTGCCAGTAGTATGGGTAGCGTTAATGAGCAGTTCTTC. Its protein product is CASSMGSVNEQFF.

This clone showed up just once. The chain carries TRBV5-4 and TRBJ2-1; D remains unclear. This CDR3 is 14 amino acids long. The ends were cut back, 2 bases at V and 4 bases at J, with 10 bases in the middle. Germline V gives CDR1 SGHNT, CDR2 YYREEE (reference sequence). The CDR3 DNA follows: TGTGCCAGCAGCTTACCTAGTACTTACAATGAGCAGTTCTTC. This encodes CASSLPSTYNEQFF.

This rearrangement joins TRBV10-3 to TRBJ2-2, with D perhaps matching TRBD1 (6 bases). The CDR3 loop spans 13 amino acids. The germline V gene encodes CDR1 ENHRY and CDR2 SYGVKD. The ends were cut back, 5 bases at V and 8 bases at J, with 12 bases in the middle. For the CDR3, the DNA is TGTGCCATCAGTACAGGGCCCAGGGGGGAGCTGTTTTTT. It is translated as CAISTGPRGELFF.

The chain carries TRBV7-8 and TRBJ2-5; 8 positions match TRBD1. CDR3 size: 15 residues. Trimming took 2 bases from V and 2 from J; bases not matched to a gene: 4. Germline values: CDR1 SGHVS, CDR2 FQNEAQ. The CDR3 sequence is CASSLRTGTQETQYF. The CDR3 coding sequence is TGTGCCAGCAGCTTAAGGACAGGGACACAAGAGACCCAGTACTTC.

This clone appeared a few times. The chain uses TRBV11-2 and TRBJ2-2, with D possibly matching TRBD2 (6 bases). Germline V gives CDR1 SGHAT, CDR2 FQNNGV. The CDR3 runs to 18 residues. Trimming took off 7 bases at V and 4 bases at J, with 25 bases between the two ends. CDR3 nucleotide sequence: TGTGCCAGCACCCTCTTTTGGCGGGGTCCCGAGGGCACCGGGGAGCTGTTTTTT. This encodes CASTLFWRGPEGTGELFF. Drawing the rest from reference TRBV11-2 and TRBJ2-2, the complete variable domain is EAGVAQSPRYKIIEKRQSVAFWCNPISGHATLYWYQQILGQGPKLLIQFQNNGVVDDSQLPKDRFSAERLKGVDSTLKIQPAKLEDSAVYLCASTLFWRGPEGTGELFFGEGSRLTVL.

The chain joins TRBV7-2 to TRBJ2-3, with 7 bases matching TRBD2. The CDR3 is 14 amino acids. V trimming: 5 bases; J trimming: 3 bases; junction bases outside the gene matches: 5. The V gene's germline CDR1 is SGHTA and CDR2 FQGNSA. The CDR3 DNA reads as TGTGCCAGCAGCAGCCCGGGGGGAACAGATACGCAGTATTTT. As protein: CASSSPGGTDTQYF.